Below, one TCR beta chain is given with its context. Its antigen remains unidentified. Base quality data are lacking; no much larger clone is found one base away. The CDR3 regions of human TCRbeta chains were analyzed by immunosequencing. The study's own analysis went as follows. Repertoire TCRs were matched against a reference library of SARS-CoV-2-specific TCRs generated with the MIRA antigen-specificity platform. Breadth meant the fraction of unique TCRs that were SARS-CoV-2-associated, whereas depth meant the fraction of total T cells that were SARS-CoV-2-associated. Using the MIRA data, every spike-specific TCR was mapped to the spike region that the TCR reacted to and assigned to either a CD4 or a CD8 class. Log10-transformed breadth and depth values were compared by one-way ANOVA with Sidak's multiple comparisons tests. In its TCRdb copy, this immuneACCESS table keeps in-frame sequences only and misses some clones. Where compared with another copy, unresolved V genes explain less than half of these, and the others have no known cause. Clonal size and the V and J genes are those of that table, whereas D and trimming came from the DNA. The sample profile shows 150,000 to 190,000 clones; 80% to 90% of them were found once. Just under 7% of the sample is in the top ten clones.

The data are from a study of T cell responses to AZD1222 COVID-19 vaccine (dated by TCRdb to the early 2020s). Context from the whole study: A total of over 230 trial participants underwent TCR sequencing, of whom 200 to 220 received two doses of AZD1222 and about 26 received two doses of the MenACWY control vaccine. Trial participants were enrolled into age subgroups of 18-55, 56-69 and 70-plus years, which contained around 150, 28 and 57 TCR-sequenced participants, respectively. What the study reported, not specific to this receptor: Because no samples from the day 14 peak response were available, repertoires could be characterized only after the peak T cell response. In the small 56-69-year group, the increase in depth fell short of significance, most likely because of low power. The whole spike protein was spanned by vaccine-associated CD4 TCRs, and dominant responses were seen in regions 160-218 and 743-854. Spike-specific TCR breadth and depth rose significantly after two AZD1222 doses compared with day 0 and with MenACWY recipients. Conclusions about previously exposed vaccinees were limited because only 6 or 7 AZD1222 recipients were SARS-CoV-2 seropositive at baseline. Epitopes outside the regions mutated in the B.1.351 and B.1.1.7 variants were reportedly recognized by nearly half of the unique spike-specific TCRs. Participants were mostly white British, with more females than males. The authors suggested clonal diversity may have been underestimated.

The time point label here, explained by the study, means: sample from adult after SARS-CoV-2 infection, after symptom onset. Two convalescent COVID-19 patients, sampled after symptom onset from adults with prior SARS-CoV-2 infection, were also TCR-sequenced for comparison. Its CDR3 holds 13 amino acids, cysteine through phenylalanine. Only the CDR3 part of the read is kept: 39 bases, read in frame from the first base. Trimming removed 1 base from V and 6 bases from J, leaving 10 bases between the germline ends. The germline V gene (reference sequence) gives CDR1 as LNHNV and CDR2 as YYDKDF. The clonotype was recovered from an adult who had recovered from COVID-19. Sequencing was performed on peripheral blood, taken after recovery from COVID-19. The chain employs TRBV15 and TRBJ2-7, with no confidently assigned D gene. The DNA reads TGTGCCACCAGCAGAGGAGGTTCCGTCGAGCAGTACTTC. It encodes CATSRGGSVEQYF.